A selection of T cell receptor beta chains follows, all from one sample in a study of beta chain features in type 1 diabetes. Clones were sequenced by immunoSEQ multiplex PCR, and TCRdb holds only the in-frame ones, with some missing. The sample comprises about 160,000 clones, approximately 8.4% of which are singletons, and 2% to 3% rests with the top ten. Sequenced material: central memory CD4+ T cells from blood. These receptors were obtained from a young woman in good health. Both conserved end residues are part of each CDR3. A D gene is named only where the DNA matches it firmly. The size field is filled for only some rows; it gives once, few, many or a size class.

j_gene,d_gene,abundance,v_gene,CDR3aa,CDR3nt
TRBJ2-7,NA,NA,TRBV5-4,CASSSAYEQYF,TGTGCCAGCAGCTCCGCGTACGAGCAGTACTTC
TRBJ2-7,TRBD2,NA,TRBV7-2,CASSPSGTTYEQYF,TGTGCCAGCAGCCCTAGCGGGACGACCTACGAGCAGTACTTC
TRBJ2-7,NA,many,TRBV5-1,CASRDSYEQYF,TGCGCCAGCCGCGACTCCTACGAGCAGTACTTC
TRBJ2-5,TRBD2,few,TRBV7-2,CASSPRTSGGLETQYF,TGTGCCAGCAGCCCCCGGACTAGCGGGGGCCTGGAGACCCAGTACTTC
TRBJ2-7,NA,few,TRBV5-1,CASSASSYEQYF,TGCGCCAGCTCCGCTAGCTCCTACGAGCAGTACTTC
TRBJ2-3,NA,few,TRBV6-5,CASSYSGQQTTDTQYF,TGTGCCAGCAGTTACTCAGGACAGCAAACCACAGATACGCAGTATTTT
TRBJ1-3,NA,NA,TRBV6-5,CASSISFSGNTIYF,TGTGCCAGCAGTATCAGTTTTTCTGGAAACACCATATATTTT
TRBJ1-4,NA,few,TRBV7-8,CASSLNAGKEKLFF,TGTGCCAGCAGCTTAAATGCAGGAAAGGAAAAACTGTTTTTT
TRBJ1-1,NA,few,TRBV10-3,CAINPTGNTEAFF,TGTGCCATCAATCCCACAGGGAACACTGAAGCTTTCTTT
TRBJ2-2,TRBD1,NA,TRBV7-2,CASSYRTGRYTGELFF,TGTGCCAGCAGCTATAGGACAGGGCGGTACACCGGGGAGCTGTTTTTT
TRBJ1-1,TRBD1,NA,TRBV11-1,CASSPGQPNTEAFF,TGTGCCAGCAGTCCGGGACAGCCGAACACTGAAGCTTTCTTT
TRBJ2-3,NA,few,TRBV6-5,CASSRRQNTDTQYF,TGTGCCAGCAGTCGTAGACAGAACACAGATACGCAGTATTTT
TRBJ2-1,NA,NA,TRBV27,CASSSSTGLTEDTYNEQFF,TGTGCCAGCAGTTCCTCTACAGGACTAACGGAGGACACTTACAATGAGCAGTTCTTC
TRBJ2-3,TRBD1,few,TRBV5-1,CASRTGGVTDTQYF,TGCGCCAGCAGGACAGGGGGTGTGACAGATACGCAGTATTTT
TRBJ2-5,NA,few,TRBV5-1,CASSLRSPTGLETQYF,TGCGCCAGCAGCTTGAGGTCCCCCACAGGGCTCGAGACCCAGTACTTC
TRBJ2-7,TRBD1,NA,TRBV25-1,CASSQVDRVREQYF,TGTGCCAGCAGCCAAGTCGACAGGGTTCGGGAGCAGTACTTC
TRBJ1-1,NA,few,TRBV7-9,CASSLVLGVRNTEAFF,TGTGCCAGCAGCTTAGTTCTAGGAGTCCGGAACACTGAAGCTTTCTTT
TRBJ2-1,TRBD2,many,TRBV28,CASSLAGGTYNEQFF,TGTGCCAGCAGTTTAGCGGGAGGCACCTACAATGAGCAGTTCTTC
TRBJ2-5,TRBD2,few,TRBV11-1,CASSFGGGEEETQYF,TGTGCCAGCAGCTTCGGCGGGGGGGAGGAGGAGACCCAGTACTTC
TRBJ2-1,NA,many,TRBV9,CASSVAEYNEQFF,TGTGCCAGCAGCGTAGCGGAGTACAATGAGCAGTTCTTC
TRBJ1-3,TRBD1,few,TRBV10-3,CAIGETGGSGNTIYF,TGTGCCATAGGGGAGACAGGGGGCTCTGGAAACACCATATATTTT
TRBJ2-7,NA,NA,TRBV18,CASRGTEAYEQYF,TGTGCCAGCCGAGGGACTGAAGCCTACGAGCAGTACTTC
TRBJ2-7,TRBD1,NA,TRBV6-5,CASRDLDREGDEQYF,TGTGCCAGCAGAGACCTGGACAGGGAAGGGGACGAGCAGTACTTC
TRBJ2-7,NA,few,TRBV7-2,CASSVSRGASYEQYF,TGTGCCAGCAGCGTTAGCCGCGGGGCCTCCTACGAGCAGTACTTC
TRBJ1-2,NA,NA,TRBV6-5,CASSYSLGARGYTF,TGTGCCAGCAGTTACTCGCTGGGGGCTAGGGGCTACACCTTC
TRBJ2-2,TRBD1,NA,TRBV5-1,CASSLLQGSTGELFF,TGCGCCAGCAGCTTGCTACAGGGGTCCACCGGGGAGCTGTTTTTT
TRBJ1-5,NA,NA,TRBV10-3,CAIRPGADQPQHF,TGTGCCATCAGACCAGGGGCAGATCAGCCCCAGCATTTT
TRBJ1-4,NA,NA,TRBV10-2,CASSASTNEKLFF,TGCGCCAGCAGTGCTTCAACTAATGAAAAACTGTTTTTT
TRBJ2-1,NA,few,TRBV11-2,CASSLGAGPYNEQFF,TGTGCCAGCAGCCTCGGGGCGGGGCCCTACAATGAGCAGTTCTTC
TRBJ1-2,NA,few,TRBV11-2,CASSYQGGANYGYTF,TGTGCCAGCAGCTACCAAGGTGGAGCTAACTATGGCTACACCTTC
TRBJ2-7,NA,few,TRBV5-1,CASRPDSDRPYEQYF,TGCGCCAGCAGGCCGGACAGCGACCGACCCTACGAGCAGTACTTC
TRBJ2-1,NA,NA,TRBV7-2,CASLPGRGLGNEQFF,TGTGCCAGCCTCCCTGGCAGGGGTCTAGGCAATGAGCAGTTCTTC
TRBJ2-7,NA,NA,TRBV5-1,CASSLGPLTYEQYF,TGCGCCAGCAGCTTGGGGCCCCTTACCTACGAGCAGTACTTC
TRBJ1-5,TRBD1,few,TRBV10-3,CAISPGQGWPQHF,TGTGCCATCAGCCCGGGACAGGGTTGGCCCCAGCATTTT
TRBJ1-5,TRBD1,NA,TRBV7-9,CASSAGTGYQPQHF,TGTGCCAGCAGCGCCGGGACAGGGTATCAGCCCCAGCATTTT